This TCR beta chain originates from a study of control samples from healthy donors and cancer patients. CDR1 is GTSNPN and CDR2 is SVGIG in the germline V gene (reference sequence). The CDR3 totals 13 residues. V gave up 2 bases and J gave up 4 bases, with 9 bases separating them. Clones were read by immunoSEQ multiplex PCR, and TCRdb kept only the in-frame ones, dropping some. The sample lists tens of thousands of clones, roughly 91% occurring once. J is TRBJ1-5 and V is TRBV30; no clear D gene. The clonotype was recovered from a woman between 45 and 60 years old with colorectal cancer. Sequencing input: PBMCs. CDR3 in DNA: TGTGCCTGGAGTCGGCAGGAAAATCAGCCCCAGCATTTT. Its translation: CAWSRQENQPQHF.